This is a list of T cell receptor beta chains from one sample in a study of OX40 agonist ivuxolimab in advanced cancers. Sequencing was performed with immunoSEQ multiplex PCR; in TCRdb, only in-frame clones are kept and a portion is missing. The table records approximately 18,000 clones, over 70% of them present only once. The specimen comprised CD4+ or CD8+ T cells sorted from blood, sampled in a trial of the OX40 agonist ivuxolimab. These receptor sequences come from an adult with an advanced solid tumor such as melanoma, head and neck, liver or kidney cancer. Both conserved end residues are part of each CDR3. D genes are given only for firm matches. Clone size appears in some rows only: once, few, many, or a class for an expanded clone.

abundance,d_gene,j_gene,v_gene,CDR3nt,CDR3aa
-,-,TRBJ2-3,TRBV29-1,TGCAGCGTTGAAGATGGAATGGTGCCAGGGCGAGATACGCAGTATTTT,CSVEDGMVPGRDTQYF
-,TRBD2,TRBJ2-1,TRBV6-5,TGTGCCAGCAGTTACTTAGCGGGGGGCTACTACAATGAGCAGTTCTTC,CASSYLAGGYYNEQFF
-,-,TRBJ2-5,TRBV7-9,TGTGCCAGCAGCTTAGCACAAGAGACCCAGTACTTC,CASSLAQETQYF
-,-,TRBJ1-4,TRBV5-1,TGCGCCAGCAGCCTGGCGGGTGCAACTAATGAAAAACTGTTTTTT,CASSLAGATNEKLFF
-,TRBD2,TRBJ2-1,TRBV7-9,TGTGCCAGCAGCTTAGCTGGGGGAGGGCCCCTTTCCTACAATGAGCAGTTCTTC,CASSLAGGGPLSYNEQFF
-,TRBD1,TRBJ2-3,TRBV5-4,TGTGCCAGCAGCTTGGTACAGGGGCATCTCTCAGATACGCAGTATTTT,CASSLVQGHLSDTQYF
-,-,TRBJ1-2,TRBV5-1,TGCGCCAGCAGCTTAGGGCCCGTTCACGATTGGAACTATGGCTACACCTTC,CASSLGPVHDWNYGYTF
few,TRBD2,TRBJ2-1,TRBV19,TGTGCCAGTAGTTTAGGGCTAGCGGTAAACTACAATGAGCAGTTCTTC,CASSLGLAVNYNEQFF
-,-,TRBJ2-7,TRBV6-5,TGTGCCAGCAATCTGACGCCTGCCTACGAGCAGTACTTC,CASNLTPAYEQYF
-,-,TRBJ2-2,TRBV10-1,TGCGCCAGCAGTGAGACAGACACCGGGGAGCTGTTTTTT,CASSETDTGELFF
-,TRBD2,TRBJ2-7,TRBV15,TGTGCCACCAGCAGAGGGCCACCTAGCGGGAGCCTGAGGGAGCAGTACTTC,CATSRGPPSGSLREQYF
-,-,TRBJ1-2,TRBV5-6,TGTGCCAGCCAACTGGGGGAGGGGTACTATGGCTACACCTTC,CASQLGEGYYGYTF
once,TRBD1,TRBJ2-7,TRBV15,TGTGCCACCAGCAGGGGGACAGGGGGCTCTTCCGAGCAGTACTTC,CATSRGTGGSSEQYF
-,-,TRBJ1-1,TRBV10-2,TGCGCCAGCAGTGAGTCAGTCTTGAACACTGAAGCTTTCTTT,CASSESVLNTEAFF
few,TRBD1,TRBJ1-2,TRBV5-4,TGTGCCAGCAGCTTGGGCGGACAGGTCTTTGGAGGCTACACCTTC,CASSLGGQVFGGYTF
few,-,TRBJ2-3,TRBV5-6,TGTGCCAGCAGCTTAATTTTGGGACGCACAGATACGCAGTATTTT,CASSLILGRTDTQYF
-,TRBD1,TRBJ2-1,TRBV7-9,TGTGCCAGCAGCTTAGCGGACAGGGGGCTGTTTTATGAGCAGTTCTTC,CASSLADRGLFYEQFF
-,-,TRBJ2-1,TRBV27,TGTGCCAGCAGTTTATCGGGGATGGCCGCGAATGAGCAGTTCTTC,CASSLSGMAANEQFF
-,TRBD1,TRBJ1-1,TRBV5-7,TGTGCCAGCAGCGCGGACAGGAAAAACACTGAAGCTTTCTTT,CASSADRKNTEAFF
-,-,TRBJ2-7,TRBV5-5,TGTGCCAGCAGCTTGGTGGGGGAGCAGTACTTC,CASSLVGEQYF
-,-,TRBJ2-3,TRBV7-6,TGTGCCAGCAGCTTGCTTGGGGCAGTCACAGATACGCAGTATTTT,CASSLLGAVTDTQYF
-,-,TRBJ2-3,TRBV2,TGTGCCAGCAGTGAATCGGCGGGTGGGAGCACAGATACGCAGTATTTT,CASSESAGGSTDTQYF
-,TRBD1,TRBJ2-7,TRBV13,TGTGCCAGCAGCTCGACAGGGGATCCCTACGAGCAGTACTTC,CASSSTGDPYEQYF
-,TRBD2,TRBJ2-1,TRBV11-2,TGTGCCAGCCGGAAAGCGGGGGGGCTTGGCAATGAGCAGTTCTTC,CASRKAGGLGNEQFF
-,-,TRBJ2-5,TRBV25-1,TGTGCCAGCAGTGATCCCGGTGGCCAAGAGACCCAGTACTTC,CASSDPGGQETQYF
-,-,TRBJ2-7,TRBV6-5,TGTGCCAGCAGCGACCTGATCTACGAGCAGTACTTC,CASSDLIYEQYF
-,-,TRBJ2-7,TRBV19,TGTGCCACCGGACGTACCTACTACGAGCAGTACTTC,CATGRTYYEQYF
-,TRBD1,TRBJ1-5,TRBV4-3,TGCGCCAGCAGCCGATCCAGGGGGAACAATCAGCCCCAGCATTTT,CASSRSRGNNQPQHF
-,-,TRBJ1-5,TRBV15,TGTGCCACCAGCAGAGGAGTGGGGATCAATCAGCCCCAGCATTTT,CATSRGVGINQPQHF
-,-,TRBJ2-1,TRBV28,TGTGCCAGCAGTTTAATCCTCAAGAATGAGCAGTTCTTC,CASSLILKNEQFF
-,-,TRBJ2-1,TRBV25-1,TGTGCCAGCAGTGAAGATTTTGGGGGATACTCCTACAATGAGCAGTTCTTC,CASSEDFGGYSYNEQFF
-,-,TRBJ2-3,TRBV9,TGTGCCAGCAGCCCTCAGTATGCGATGACGCAGTATTTT,CASSPQYAMTQYF
-,-,TRBJ2-5,TRBV4-2,TGTGCCAGCAGCCAAGAAGGGGAGCGGCAGACAGAGACCCAGTACTTC,CASSQEGERQTETQYF
-,-,TRBJ2-4,TRBV9,TGTGCCAGCAGCGTAGAGGGCAGCATCCAAAACATTCAGTACTTC,CASSVEGSIQNIQYF
-,-,TRBJ2-6,TRBV9,TGTGCCAGCAGCGTAGTCGGTGGCAGTCCCTCTGGGGCCAACGTCCTGACTTTC,CASSVVGGSPSGANVLTF
-,-,TRBJ1-3,TRBV10-3,TGTGCCATCAGTGAAGTCGGGGCATCTGGAAACACCATATATTTT,CAISEVGASGNTIYF
once,TRBD2,TRBJ2-7,TRBV5-4,TGTGCCAGCAGCTGGGGGACTAGCGGGAGTTTCGAGCAGTACTTC,CASSWGTSGSFEQYF